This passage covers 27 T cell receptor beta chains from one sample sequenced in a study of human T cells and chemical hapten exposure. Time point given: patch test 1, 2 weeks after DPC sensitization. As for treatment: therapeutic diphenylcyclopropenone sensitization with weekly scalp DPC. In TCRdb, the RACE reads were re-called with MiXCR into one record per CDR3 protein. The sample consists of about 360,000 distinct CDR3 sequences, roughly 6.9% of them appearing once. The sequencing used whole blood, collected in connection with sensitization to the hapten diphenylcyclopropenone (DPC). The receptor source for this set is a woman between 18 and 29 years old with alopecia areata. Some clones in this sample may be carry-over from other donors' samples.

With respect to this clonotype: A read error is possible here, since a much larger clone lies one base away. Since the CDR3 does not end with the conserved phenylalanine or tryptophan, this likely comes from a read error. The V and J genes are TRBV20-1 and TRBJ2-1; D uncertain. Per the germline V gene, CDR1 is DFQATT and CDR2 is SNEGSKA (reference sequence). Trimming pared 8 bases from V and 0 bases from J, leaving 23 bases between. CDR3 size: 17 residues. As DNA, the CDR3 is TGCAGTCCAGCGCCCCCACGTCTTACAAGCTCCTACAATGAGCAGTTCTCC. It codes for CSPAPPRLTSSYNEQFS.

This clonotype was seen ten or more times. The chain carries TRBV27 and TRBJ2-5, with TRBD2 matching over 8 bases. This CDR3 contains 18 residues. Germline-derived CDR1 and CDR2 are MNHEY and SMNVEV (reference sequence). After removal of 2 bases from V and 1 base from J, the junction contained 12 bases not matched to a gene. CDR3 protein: CASSLTGTSGGFQETQYF. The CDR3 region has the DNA TGTGCCAGCAGTTTAACAGGGACGAGCGGGGGTTTCCAAGAGACCCAGTACTTC.

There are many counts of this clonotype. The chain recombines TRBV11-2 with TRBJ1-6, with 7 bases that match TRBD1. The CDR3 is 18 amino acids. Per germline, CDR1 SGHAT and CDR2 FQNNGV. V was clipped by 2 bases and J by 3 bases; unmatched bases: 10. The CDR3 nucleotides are TGTGCCAGCAGCTTAAGTCGGACGCAGGGGGTCTATAATTCACCCCTCCACTTT. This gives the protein CASSLSRTQGVYNSPLHF.

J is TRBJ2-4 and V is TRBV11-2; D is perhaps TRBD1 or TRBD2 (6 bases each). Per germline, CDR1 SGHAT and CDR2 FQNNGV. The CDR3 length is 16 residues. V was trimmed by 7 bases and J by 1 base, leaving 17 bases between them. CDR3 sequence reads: CASTDEQGRAKNIQYF. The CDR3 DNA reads TGTGCCAGCACCGATGAGCAGGGGAGGGCCAAAAACATTCAGTACTTC.

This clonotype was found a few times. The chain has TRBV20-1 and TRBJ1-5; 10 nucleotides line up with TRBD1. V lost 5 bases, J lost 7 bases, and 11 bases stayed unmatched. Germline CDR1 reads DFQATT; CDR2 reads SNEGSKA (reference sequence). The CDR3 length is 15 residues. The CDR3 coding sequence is TGCAGTGCTCCCCCGGGACAGGGGATTGACCAGCCCCAGCATTTT. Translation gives CSAPPGQGIDQPQHF.

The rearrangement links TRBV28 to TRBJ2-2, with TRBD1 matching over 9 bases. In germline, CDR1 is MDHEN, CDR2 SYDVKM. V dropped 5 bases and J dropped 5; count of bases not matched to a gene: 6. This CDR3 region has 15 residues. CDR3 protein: CASSPPGQGTGELFF. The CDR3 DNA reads TGTGCCAGCAGTCCACCGGGACAGGGTACCGGGGAGCTGTTTTTT. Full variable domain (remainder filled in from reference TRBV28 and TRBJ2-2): DVKVTQSSRYLVKRTGEKVFLECVQDMDHENMFWYRQDPGLGLRLIYFSYDVKMKEKGDIPEGYSVSREKKERFSLILESASTNQTSMYLCASSPPGQGTGELFFGEGSRLTVL.

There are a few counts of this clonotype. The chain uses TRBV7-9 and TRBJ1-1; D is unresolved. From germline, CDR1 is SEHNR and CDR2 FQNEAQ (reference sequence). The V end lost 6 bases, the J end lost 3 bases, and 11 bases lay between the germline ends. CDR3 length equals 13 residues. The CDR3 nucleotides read TGTGCCAGCAGTCCAATGGGGTACACTGAAGCTTTCTTT. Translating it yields CASSPMGYTEAFF.

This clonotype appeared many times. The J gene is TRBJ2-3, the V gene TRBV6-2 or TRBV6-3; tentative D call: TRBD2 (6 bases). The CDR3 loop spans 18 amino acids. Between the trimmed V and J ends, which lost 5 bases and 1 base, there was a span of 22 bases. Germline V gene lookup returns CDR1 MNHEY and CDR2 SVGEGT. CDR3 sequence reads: CASSGGNLPGLRTDTQYF. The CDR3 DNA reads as TGTGCCAGCAGTGGGGGTAACCTACCGGGACTTCGCACAGATACGCAGTATTTT.

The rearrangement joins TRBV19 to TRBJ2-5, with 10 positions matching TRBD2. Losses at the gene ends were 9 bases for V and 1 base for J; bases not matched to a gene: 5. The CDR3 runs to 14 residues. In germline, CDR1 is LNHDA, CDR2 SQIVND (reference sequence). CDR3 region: CARDSGGPQETQYF. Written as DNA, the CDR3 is TGTGCCAGGGATAGCGGGGGGCCCCAAGAGACCCAGTACTTC.

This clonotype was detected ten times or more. The CDR3: CASSFEGVPNEQFF. CDR3 sequence (DNA): TGCGCCAGCAGCTTCGAGGGGGTTCCCAATGAGCAGTTCTTC. The chain recombines TRBV5-1 with TRBJ2-1; D possibly corresponds to TRBD1 (6 bases). CDR3 size: 14 residues. Germline V gene data show CDR1 as SGHRS and CDR2 as YFSETQ. Trimming took off 2 bases at V and 6 bases at J, with 12 bases between the two ends.

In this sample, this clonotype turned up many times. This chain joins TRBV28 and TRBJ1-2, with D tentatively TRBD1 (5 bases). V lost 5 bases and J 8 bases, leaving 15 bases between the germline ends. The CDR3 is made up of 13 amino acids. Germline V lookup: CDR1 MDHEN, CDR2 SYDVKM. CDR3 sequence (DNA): TGTGCCAGCAGTCGCGGGGGAAGAAACGGCTACACCTTC. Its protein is CASSRGGRNGYTF.

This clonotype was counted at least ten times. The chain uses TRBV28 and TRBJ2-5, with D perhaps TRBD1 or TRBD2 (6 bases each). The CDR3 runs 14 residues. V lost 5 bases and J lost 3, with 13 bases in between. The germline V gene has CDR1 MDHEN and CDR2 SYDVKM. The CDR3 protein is CASSPWGAEETQYF. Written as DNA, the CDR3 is TGTGCCAGCAGTCCCTGGGGGGCCGAAGAGACCCAGTACTTC.

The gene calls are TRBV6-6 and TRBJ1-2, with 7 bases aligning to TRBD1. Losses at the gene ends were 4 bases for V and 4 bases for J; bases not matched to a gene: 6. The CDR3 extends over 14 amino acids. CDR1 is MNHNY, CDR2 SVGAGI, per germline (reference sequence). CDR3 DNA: TGTGCCAGCAGTTCAGGGGGTTTGAGCTATGGCTACACCTTC. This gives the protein CASSSGGLSYGYTF.

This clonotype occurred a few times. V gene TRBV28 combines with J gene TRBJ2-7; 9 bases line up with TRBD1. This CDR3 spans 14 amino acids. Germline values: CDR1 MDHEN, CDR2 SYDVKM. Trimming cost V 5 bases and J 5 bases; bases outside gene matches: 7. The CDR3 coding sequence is TGTGCCAGCAGTGGGGACAGGGCGGGCAACGAGCAGTACTTC. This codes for CASSGDRAGNEQYF.

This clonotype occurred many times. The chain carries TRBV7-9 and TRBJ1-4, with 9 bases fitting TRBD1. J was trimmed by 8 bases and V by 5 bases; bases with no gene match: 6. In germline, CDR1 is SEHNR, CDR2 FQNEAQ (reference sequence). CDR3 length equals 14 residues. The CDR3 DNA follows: TGTGCCAGCAGCCCCGGGACAGGGAGGGAAAAACTGTTTTTT. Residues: CASSPGTGREKLFF. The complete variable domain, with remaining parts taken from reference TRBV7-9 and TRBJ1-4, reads DTGVSQNPRHKITKRGQNVTFRCDPISEHNRLYWYRQTLGQGPEFLTYFQNEAQLEKSRLLSDRFSAERPKGSFSTLEIQRTEQGDSAMYLCASSPGTGREKLFFGSGTQLSVL.

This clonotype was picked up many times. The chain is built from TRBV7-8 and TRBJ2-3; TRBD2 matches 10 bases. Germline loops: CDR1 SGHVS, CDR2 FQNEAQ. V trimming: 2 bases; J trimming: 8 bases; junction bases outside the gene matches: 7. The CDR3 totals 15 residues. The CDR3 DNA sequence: TGTGCCAGCAGCTTACTAGCGGGGGTTGAGGGTACGCAGTATTTT. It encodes CASSLLAGVEGTQYF.

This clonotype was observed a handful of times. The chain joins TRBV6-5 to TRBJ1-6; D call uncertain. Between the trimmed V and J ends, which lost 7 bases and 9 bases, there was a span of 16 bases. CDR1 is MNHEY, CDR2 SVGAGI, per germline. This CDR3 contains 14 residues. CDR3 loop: CASTGRGSLSPLHF. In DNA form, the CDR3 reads TGTGCCAGCACTGGGCGCGGGTCTCTTTCACCCCTCCACTTT.

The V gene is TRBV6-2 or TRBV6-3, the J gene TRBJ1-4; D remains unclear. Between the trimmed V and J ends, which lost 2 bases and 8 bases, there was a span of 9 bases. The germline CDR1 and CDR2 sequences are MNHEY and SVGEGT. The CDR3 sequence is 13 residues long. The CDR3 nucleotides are TGTGCCAGCAGTTACACCCTGGGCGAAAAACTGTTTTTT. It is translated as CASSYTLGEKLFF.

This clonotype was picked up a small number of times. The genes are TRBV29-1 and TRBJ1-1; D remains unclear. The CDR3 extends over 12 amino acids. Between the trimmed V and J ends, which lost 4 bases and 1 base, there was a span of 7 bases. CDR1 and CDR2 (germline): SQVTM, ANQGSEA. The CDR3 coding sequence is TGCAGCGTTGTACAGCAGAACACTGAAGCTTTCTTT. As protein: CSVVQQNTEAFF. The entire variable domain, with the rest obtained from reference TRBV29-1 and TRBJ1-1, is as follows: SAVISQKPSRDICQRGTSLTIQCQVDSQVTMMFWYRQQPGQSLTLIATANQGSEATYESGFVIDKFPISRPNLTFSTLTVSNMSPEDSSIYLCSVVQQNTEAFFGQGTRLTVV.

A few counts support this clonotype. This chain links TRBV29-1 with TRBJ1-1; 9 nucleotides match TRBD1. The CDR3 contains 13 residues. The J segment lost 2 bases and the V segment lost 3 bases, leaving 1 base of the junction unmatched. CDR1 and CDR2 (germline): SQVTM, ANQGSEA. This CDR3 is CSVEGQGNTEAFF. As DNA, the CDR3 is TGCAGCGTTGAGGGACAGGGAAACACTGAAGCTTTCTTT.

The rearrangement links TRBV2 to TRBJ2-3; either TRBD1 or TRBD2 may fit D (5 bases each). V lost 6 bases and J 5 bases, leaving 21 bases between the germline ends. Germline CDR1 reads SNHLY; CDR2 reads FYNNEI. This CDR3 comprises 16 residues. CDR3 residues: CASSEEGVWGIDTQYF. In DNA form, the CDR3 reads TGTGCCAGCAGCGAGGAAGGCGTCTGGGGGATAGATACGCAGTATTTT.

The CDR3 protein is CASSLPGMGGLSTDTQYF. The CDR3 DNA reads as TGTGCCAGCAGCCTCCCAGGTATGGGGGGCCTAAGCACAGATACGCAGTATTTT. This chain uses TRBV7-9 with TRBJ2-3; TRBD1 or TRBD2 may be the D gene (6 bases each). The CDR3 contains 18 residues. CDR1 and CDR2 from the germline V gene are SEHNR and FQNEAQ (reference sequence). Trimming took off 5 bases at V and 0 bases at J, with 21 bases between the two ends.

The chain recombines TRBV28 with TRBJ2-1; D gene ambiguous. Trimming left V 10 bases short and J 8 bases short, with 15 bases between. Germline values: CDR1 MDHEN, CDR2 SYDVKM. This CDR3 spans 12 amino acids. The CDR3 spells CATLARADEQFF. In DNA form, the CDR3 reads TGTGCCACCTTGGCCCGTGCTGATGAGCAGTTCTTC. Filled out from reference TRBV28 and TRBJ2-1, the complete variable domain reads DVKVTQSSRYLVKRTGEKVFLECVQDMDHENMFWYRQDPGLGLRLIYFSYDVKMKEKGDIPEGYSVSREKKERFSLILESASTNQTSMYLCATLARADEQFFGPGTRLTVL.

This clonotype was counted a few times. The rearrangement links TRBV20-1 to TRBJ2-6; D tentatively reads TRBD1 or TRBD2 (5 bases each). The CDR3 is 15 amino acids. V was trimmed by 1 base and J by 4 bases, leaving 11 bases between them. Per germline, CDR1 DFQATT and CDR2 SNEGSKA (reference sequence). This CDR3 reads CSARAMGRGANVLTF. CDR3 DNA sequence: TGCAGTGCTAGAGCTATGGGACGAGGGGCCAACGTCCTGACTTTC.

CDR3 DNA sequence: TGTGCCAGCAGTTTTGTTTGGACAGGACCCTTCTATGGCTACACCTTC. Amino acids: CASSFVWTGPFYGYTF. V usage is TRBV27 and J usage is TRBJ1-2; 7 nucleotides match TRBD1. CDR3 length equals 16 residues. Per the germline V gene, CDR1 is MNHEY and CDR2 is SMNVEV (reference sequence). The ends lost 3 bases at V and 4 bases at J; junction bases unmatched: 11.

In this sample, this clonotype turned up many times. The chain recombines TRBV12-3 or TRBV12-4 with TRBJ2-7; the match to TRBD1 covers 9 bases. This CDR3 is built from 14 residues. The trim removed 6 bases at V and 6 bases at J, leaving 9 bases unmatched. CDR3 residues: CASRSSGTGSEQYF. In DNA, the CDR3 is TGTGCCAGCAGGTCATCCGGGACAGGGTCCGAGCAGTACTTC.

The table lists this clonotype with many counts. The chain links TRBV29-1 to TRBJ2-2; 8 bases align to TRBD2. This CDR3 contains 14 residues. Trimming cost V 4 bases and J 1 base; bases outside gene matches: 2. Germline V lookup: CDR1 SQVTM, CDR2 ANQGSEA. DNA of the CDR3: TGCAGCGTTGGAGCGGGGGTGAACACCGGGGAGCTGTTTTTT. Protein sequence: CSVGAGVNTGELFF.